The text below deals with one TCR beta chain. In this sample, this clonotype turned up many times. Its antigen remains undetermined. Qualities for individual bases were not recorded, and no much larger clone is one base off. This sample is part of a study of regulatory T cells in long-lasting Graves disease (dated by TCRdb to the early 2020s). Background for the entire study: Antithyroid drugs had been taken for less than 3 months by newly diagnosed Graves' disease patients. Peripheral blood TCR sequencing and RNA sequencing compared persistent Graves' disease patients with newly diagnosed Graves' disease patients. The study was conducted in China and was registered as a clinical trial. A total of some 33 samples were covered by TCR sequencing, comprising 13 persistent and around 20 newly diagnosed Graves' disease patients.

This sample's time point label indicates: newly diagnosed GD, antithyroid drugs for less than 3 months. For both TCR sequencing and RNA sequencing, RNA was extracted from PBMCs in TRIzol. Graves' disease was diagnosed according to American Thyroid Association guidelines. Patients for the study were recruited at an endocrinology department in Xi'an, China. From each patient, about 8.9 milliliters of peripheral blood was collected into an EDTA anticoagulant tube. PBMCs were isolated by Ficoll Paque Plus density gradient separation without further T cell sorting. RNA quality was checked with an Agilent 2100 Bioanalyzer and agarose gel, and concentration with a NanoDrop 2000. Results the study describes overall, beyond this receptor: The authors acknowledged the small sample size as a limitation that may reduce accuracy. Compared with newly diagnosed patients, persistent Graves' disease patients had lower TCR Shannon entropy and fewer highly expanded clones, which suggests clonal expansion. More public clonotypes were shared among persistent patients (roughly 2,700) than among newly diagnosed patients (approximately 930). Peripheral blood alone was examined, since thyroid tissue, which constituted the primary lesion, could not be accessed. Sequencing and analysis were restricted to the TCR beta chain. Preferential use of TRBV28, TRBJ1-2 and TRBJ2-5 was observed in persistent disease, whereas TRBV20-1 and TRBJ2-1 were favored in newly diagnosed disease.

The method was multiplex PCR. The sequencer listed for this sample is Illumina HiSeq 4000. CDR3 regions were amplified by Arm-PCR with iRepertoire HTBI primers to construct TCR beta libraries. Before sequencing, the PCR products went through gel purification. The authors' analysis ran thus. Gene usage analysis of CDR3 amino acid clonotypes used the 55 to 80 TRBV and some 15 TRBJ segments found across samples. Filtered high-quality paired reads were merged into contigs using COPE and FqMerger. Contigs were aligned with BLAST to IMGT TRBV, TRBD and TRBJ reference genes, and CDR3 was defined per IMGT. Any clonotype with a frequency above 0.1% was counted as a highly expanded clone. Shannon entropy was used to measure repertoire diversity, and the Gini coefficient was used to measure V-J evenness. Public clonotypes were defined as clonotypes shared by more than one individual. TCRdb applied fastp at Q25 and MiXCR to the public reads, then kept only in-frame beta chains. One record per CDR3 amino acid sequence lists the most common genes and DNA. For this entry, the V and J calls and clone size follow TCRdb and not the study's own pipeline. The sample includes roughly 400,000 distinct CDR3 sequences, with about 15% observed a single time. The top ten clonotypes cover approximately 7.8% of the sample.

For this chain, trimming is 1 base at the V end and 0 bases at the J end, and the number of junction bases without a gene match is 4. The germline V gene specifies MDHEN as CDR1 and SYDVKM as CDR2. The CDR3 contains 16 residues, cysteine and phenylalanine counted. Only the CDR3 DNA is retained, 48 bases long and in frame from the first base. The same sample was also studied in work on T cells in Graves' hyperthyroidism and ophthalmopathy. As that second study puts it: A patient counted as having stable Graves' hyperthyroidism if no progression to ophthalmopathy occurred over 18 months of follow-up. Hyperthyroidism patients were newly diagnosed, with disease duration under 2 months, and aged 18 to 65 years. Any patient with an uncontrolled infection, another autoimmune disease, pregnancy or lactation was excluded. Diagnoses were established on the basis of clinical symptoms, serum thyroxine and TRAb, thyroid ultrasound, and orbital computed tomography. The TCR CDR3 was subjected to a first round of RT-PCR using the HTBI primer set and the Qiagen OneStep RT-PCR kit. Most expanded thyroid clonotypes (frequency above 0.001) were also found in blood, which suggests that blood repertoires may mirror thyroid immune responses. A model built on a 13 V-J signature distinguished ophthalmopathy from stable hyperthyroidism, reaching 85% to 90% sensitivity and about 81% specificity in cross-validation and 80%/75% in testing. In validation, the model predicted progression to ophthalmopathy with over 60% sensitivity and 72% to 75% specificity, a median of 6.5 months before onset. TCR V-J signatures able to tell the groups apart were searched for in a discovery cohort of more than 90 patients, of whom more than 40 had Graves' ophthalmopathy and more than 55 had stable Graves' hyperthyroidism. An independent validation cohort of under 20 hyperthyroidism patients and about 15 patients who later progressed to ophthalmopathy tested prospective prediction of ophthalmopathy. The 100 or so discovery patients were randomly divided into training and test sets at a 7:3 ratio. In over five Graves' hyperthyroidism patients, the study also compared T-cell repertoires from thyroid tissue with T-cell repertoires from blood. After blood sampling, hyperthyroidism patients were treated with methimazole at a starting dose of 30 mg daily, and ophthalmopathy patients were treated with high-dose intravenous methylprednisolone. Libraries were constructed in a second round of multiplex PCR, after which size selection and purification were performed. The libraries were sequenced on an Illumina HiSeq2000 using paired-end 100 bp reads. SOAPnuke was used to process the raw data, removing reads that contained adapters or uncalled bases, had a mean Phred below 15, or lacked an exact match to the constant primer or identifier. High-quality paired reads were merged using COPE v1.2.5, and each unique nucleotide sequence was defined as a clonotype. Clonotypes were aligned to IMGT TRBV, TRBD and TRBJ reference segments using MiTCR v1.1. The analysis included only V-J combinations with a frequency above 0.0001, which together covered roughly 99% of the repertoires. A TCS score was defined as the ratio of F50 (clonal expansion) to E x V (chaos), with BLOSUM62-based TCRdist applied between CDR3 peptides within each V-J. Welch's t-statistics and random forest reduced 500 to 550 V-J features to 13, which were used in a naive Bayes classifier (R e1071). Sample size was not statistically predetermined, and investigators were not blinded to group allocation. The paper describes TCR Vbeta CDR3 sequencing of 140 or so peripheral blood samples, made up of 40 to 45 ophthalmopathy patients, 70 to 75 hyperthyroidism patients and 17 progressor patients.

This specimen consisted of peripheral blood mononuclear cells (PBMCs), obtained at new diagnosis, from a patient treated with antithyroid drugs. The chain employs TRBV28 and TRBJ2-7, and 9 junction bases match TRBD2. The sequence derives from a woman aged 40 to 50 with Graves disease. Donor details come from another sample of the same person, matched by shared clones. In nucleotide form, the sequence is TGTGCCAGCAGTTTATTGCTAGCGGGAAGCTCCTACGAGCAGTACTTC. Translation gives CASSLLLAGSSYEQYF.